One sample yielded the 32 T cell receptor beta chains listed below, sequenced in a study of liver allograft versus peripheral blood T cells. About the study: Within transplanted livers, the T cell receptor repertoires were examined and compared against the repertoires present in the peripheral blood of liver transplant recipients.

From the reads, TCRdb called clonotypes with MiXCR, one entry per CDR3 protein. Here the sample spans around 3,500 distinct CDR3 sequences, roughly 13% being singletons. The receptors shown here come from a human patient who had a liver transplant. Certain T cells may be donor cells from the graft.

This clonotype is medium-sized (0.01 to 0.1%) by share. CDR3 protein: CASSPSGTSGNNEQFF. CDR3 coding DNA: TGTGCCAGCAGCCCCTCAGGGACTAGCGGGAACAATGAGCAGTTCTTC. The genes are TRBV13 and TRBJ2-1; TRBD2 agrees at 13 bases. V gave up 5 bases and J gave up 5 bases; unmatched junction bases: 6. Germline V gene lookup returns CDR1 PRHDT and CDR2 FYEKMQ (reference sequence). The length of the CDR3 is 16 residues.

This clonotype was found many times. This chain joins TRBV19 and TRBJ1-6; TRBD1 agrees at 10 bases. This CDR3 contains 15 residues. Germline V gives CDR1 LNHDA, CDR2 SQIVND (reference sequence). V gave up 8 bases and J gave up 7 bases; unmatched junction bases: 8. The DNA for the CDR3 is TGTGCCAGTCTTCCCGGGACAGGGGTCAATTCACCCCTCCACTTT. It specifies CASLPGTGVNSPLHF.

The rearrangement uses TRBV3-1 and TRBJ1-1; possible D gene TRBD1, 5 bases. In germline, CDR1 is LGHDT, CDR2 YNNKEL (reference sequence). V lost 3 bases, J lost 0 bases, and 20 bases lay in between. This CDR3 is built from 18 residues. CDR3 sequence reads: CASSHPVGAGRVNTEAFF. In DNA form, the CDR3 reads TGTGCCAGCAGCCATCCCGTAGGAGCAGGGAGGGTGAACACTGAAGCTTTCTTT.

Regarding this clonotype: A much larger clone lies one base from this, so it may be a read error. This rearrangement joins TRBV30 to TRBJ2-1, with D perhaps given as TRBD1 or TRBD2 (6 bases each). Trimming removed 1 base at V and 10 bases at J, with 14 bases between. CDR1 is GTSNPN, CDR2 SVGIG, per germline (reference sequence). The CDR3 spans 13 residues. The CDR3 nucleotides are TGTGCCTGGAGTGGGTCCGGGGGCATGGAGCAGTTCTTC. Translated: CAWSGSGGMEQFF.

As regards this clonotype: A single base separates this from a much larger clone, so it may be a read error. The chain combines TRBV30 with TRBJ1-2; D is undetermined. The CDR3 runs 11 residues. The germline CDR1 and CDR2 sequences are GTSNPN and SVGIG (reference sequence). CDR3 nucleotides: TGTACCTTGGCTTCCGACTATGGCTACACCTTC. Its translation: CTLASDYGYTF.

This clonotype was counted at least ten times. This chain joins TRBV30 and TRBJ2-7; 7 nucleotides match TRBD1. Unmatched junction bases numbered 8, after V lost 3 bases and J lost 6 bases. This CDR3 is 13 amino acids long. CDR1 and CDR2 from the germline V gene are GTSNPN and SVGIG (reference sequence). This CDR3 is CAWRIDRVGEQYF. The CDR3, as DNA: TGTGCCTGGAGGATAGACAGGGTAGGCGAGCAGTACTTC.

Judged by abundance, this clonotype is medium-sized. The gene calls are TRBV6-5 and TRBJ2-2; possible D gene TRBD2, 5 bases. Germline CDR1 reads MNHEY; CDR2 reads SVGAGI. V was cut by 7 bases and J by 1 base, with 16 bases left in between. CDR3 length: 16 amino acids. CDR3 nucleotides: TGTGCCAGCACCTACCTTGGGAGTATGAACACCGGGGAGCTGTTTTTT. It is translated as CASTYLGSMNTGELFF.

In regard to this clonotype: The likely explanation is a read error, given a far larger clone one base away. The rearrangement links TRBV15 to TRBJ2-1, with 9 bases aligning to TRBD1. V lost 10 bases to trimming and J lost 10 bases; unmatched junction nucleotides: 14. Germline V gene data show CDR1 as LNHNV and CDR2 as YYDKDF (reference sequence). CDR3 length: 14 amino acids. The CDR3 nucleotides read TGTGCCAGCAGACTGAGACAGGGGGTCCACGAGCAGTTCTTC. Protein: CASRLRQGVHEQFF.

A word on this clonotype: With only one base between it and a far larger clone, this is likely a read error. The V call is TRBV10-3, the J call TRBJ1-3; 7 positions match TRBD1. Looked up from germline, CDR1 is ENHRY and CDR2 is SYGVKD. This CDR3 is built from 13 residues. V was clipped by 2 bases and J by 8 bases; unmatched bases: 3. The CDR3 here is CAISEPQGDTIYF. In DNA form, the CDR3 reads TGTGCCATCAGTGAGCCTCAGGGGGACACCATATATTTT.

This clonotype is labeled as medium-sized. The chain employs TRBV19 and TRBJ2-1; 7 nucleotides line up with TRBD2. The CDR3 loop spans 15 amino acids. Germline V CDR1 and CDR2: LNHDA, SQIVND (reference sequence). V shed 4 bases, J shed 3 bases, and the junction held 6 bases outside the gene matches. The CDR3 loop is CASSTLAVFYNEQFF. CDR3 DNA sequence: TGTGCCAGTAGTACCCTAGCGGTATTCTACAATGAGCAGTTCTTC.

The chain recombines TRBV15 with TRBJ2-2; D is perhaps TRBD1 or TRBD2 (5 bases each). This CDR3 contains 14 residues. Germline CDR1 LNHNV, CDR2 YYDKDF (reference sequence). Trimming removed 9 bases from V and 3 bases from J, with 14 bases in between. CDR3 bases: TGTGCCACAAACCCGCAGGGAGACACCGGGGAGCTGTTTTTT. It specifies CATNPQGDTGELFF. Drawing the rest from reference TRBV15 and TRBJ2-2, the complete variable domain is DAMVIQNPRYQVTQFGKPVTLSCSQTLNHNVMYWYQQKSSQAPKLLFHYYDKDFNNEADTPDNFQSRRPNTSFCFLDIRSPGLGDTAMYLCATNPQGDTGELFFGEGSRLTVL.

In its sample, this clonotype ranks as medium-sized (0.01 to 0.1%). This chain connects TRBV19 to TRBJ2-1; a weak D match, TRBD2 (5 bases). CDR1 and CDR2 from the germline V gene are LNHDA and SQIVND (reference sequence). V shed 1 base and J shed 5 bases, with 12 bases lying between them. The CDR3 covers 15 residues. CDR3 residues: CASSIGPLEHNEQFF. The CDR3 DNA is TGTGCCAGTAGTATAGGTCCACTAGAACACAATGAGCAGTTCTTC.

Relative to its sample, this clonotype is medium-sized (0.01 to 0.1%). The gene calls are TRBV28 and TRBJ1-3, with D possibly matching TRBD1 (6 bases). This CDR3 region has 15 residues. V was trimmed by 1 base and J by 2 bases, leaving 9 bases between them. Per the germline V gene, CDR1 is MDHEN and CDR2 is SYDVKM. CDR3 protein: CASSLFRGAGNTIYF. The CDR3 DNA sequence: TGTGCCAGCAGTTTATTCAGGGGCGCTGGAAACACCATATATTTT.

This clonotype is labeled medium-sized. CDR3 in DNA: TGTGCCAGCTCCCTAGGGCAGGGAAATCAGCCCCAGCATTTT. Translating it yields CASSLGQGNQPQHF. The chain links TRBV18 to TRBJ1-5; weak D call: TRBD1 (5 bases). The CDR3 is 14 residues long. Germline-derived CDR1 and CDR2 are KGHSH and LQKENI. Trimming stripped 6 bases from V and 4 bases from J, with 13 bases between.

This clonotype qualifies as medium-sized (0.01 to 0.1%). This sequence joins TRBV30 and TRBJ1-1, with a possible D match to TRBD1 (5 bases). Germline CDR1 GTSNPN, CDR2 SVGIG (reference sequence). V was clipped by 4 bases and J by 6 bases, with 15 bases between them. The CDR3 extends over 13 amino acids. The CDR3 reads CAWTWGTGAEAFF. CDR3 DNA sequence: TGTGCCTGGACCTGGGGCACCGGAGCTGAAGCTTTCTTT.

This clonotype occurred many times. The J gene is TRBJ2-1, the V gene TRBV27, with D uncertain. The CDR3 is made up of 15 amino acids. Trimming removed 9 bases from V and 4 bases from J, with 19 bases in between. The germline CDR1 and CDR2 sequences are MNHEY and SMNVEV (reference sequence). In DNA, the CDR3 is TGTGCCAGTTACAGCCGTGGTGGGTCTTACAATGAGCAGTTCTTC. Translation gives CASYSRGGSYNEQFF.

This clonotype is medium-sized by share. This chain joins TRBV7-2 and TRBJ1-5; 7 bases are shared with TRBD1. Germline V CDR1 and CDR2: SGHTA, FQGNSA. CDR3 length: 18 amino acids. Trimming at V came to 6 bases and at J to 0 bases, leaving 14 bases not matched to a gene. CDR3 sequence reads: CASSTFRGGSYSNQPQHF. CDR3 nucleotide sequence: TGTGCCAGCAGTACATTCAGGGGGGGATCCTATAGCAATCAGCCCCAGCATTTT.

As regards this clonotype: A much larger clone is a single base away; this may be a read error. The chain joins TRBV28 to TRBJ2-7; 7 bases are a match to TRBD1. The length of the CDR3 is 16 residues. Trimming took 8 bases from V and 0 from J; bases not matched to a gene: 13. Germline loops: CDR1 MDHEN, CDR2 SYDVKM. The CDR3 is CASRAVGRDSSYEQYF. The CDR3 bases are TGTGCCAGCCGGGCTGTGGGACGGGACAGCTCCTACGAGCAGTACTTC.

In this sample, this clonotype is medium-sized. The rearrangement joins TRBV19 to TRBJ2-1, with D perhaps TRBD2 (6 bases). The V and J ends lost 3 bases and 7 bases respectively, with 16 bases between them. Germline V gives CDR1 LNHDA, CDR2 SQIVND (reference sequence). This CDR3 comprises 15 residues. CDR3 coding DNA: TGTGCCAGTAGTATTTGGGGAGGAAGGCAAAATGAGCAGTTCTTC. Protein product: CASSIWGGRQNEQFF.

V is TRBV7-9 and J is TRBJ2-7, with 11 bases aligning to TRBD2. With V trimmed by 3 bases and J by 3 bases, 1 base remained unmatched. Germline assignment: CDR1 SEHNR and CDR2 FQNEAQ (reference sequence). The CDR3 runs to 14 residues. The CDR3 spells CASSFGTSGYEQYF. The CDR3 DNA reads TGTGCCAGCAGCTTCGGGACTAGCGGCTACGAGCAGTACTTC. The full variable domain, completed using reference TRBV7-9 and TRBJ2-7, is DTGVSQNPRHKITKRGQNVTFRCDPISEHNRLYWYRQTLGQGPEFLTYFQNEAQLEKSRLLSDRFSAERPKGSFSTLEIQRTEQGDSAMYLCASSFGTSGYEQYFGPGTRLTVT.

V usage is TRBV13 and J usage is TRBJ2-1; D is possibly TRBD1 (6 bases). Germline CDR1 is PRHDT and CDR2 is FYEKMQ (reference sequence). Trimming pared 5 bases from V and 1 base from J, leaving 9 bases between. The CDR3 runs 14 residues. CDR3 sequence (DNA): TGTGCCAGCAGCCCAGGGACATCCTACAATGAGCAGTTCTTC. Translated, it gives CASSPGTSYNEQFF.

By its share, this clonotype is medium-sized. The V gene is TRBV28, the J gene TRBJ1-5; D not resolved. CDR1 and CDR2 (germline): MDHEN, SYDVKM. The CDR3 is 15 amino acids. Trimming pared 2 bases from V and 3 bases from J, leaving 11 bases between. DNA of the CDR3: TGTGCCAGCAGTTTACTAGAAACAGTCAATCAGCCCCAGCATTTT. Amino acids: CASSLLETVNQPQHF.

Judged by abundance, this clonotype is medium-sized. The chain is built from TRBV6-5 and TRBJ2-3; D may be TRBD1 (5 bases). The CDR3 runs to 13 residues. CDR1 MNHEY and CDR2 SVGAGI come from the germline V gene. The V and J ends lost 7 bases and 3 bases respectively, with 11 bases between them. CDR3 sequence: CASTIQETDTQYF. The CDR3 DNA reads TGTGCCAGCACTATACAGGAGACAGATACGCAGTATTTT.

By sample fraction, this clonotype is medium-sized (0.01 to 0.1%). The gene calls are TRBV29-1 and TRBJ2-2; no firm D call. Looked up from germline, CDR1 is SQVTM and CDR2 is ANQGSEA. Trimming took off 4 bases at V and 4 bases at J, with 1 base between the two ends. The CDR3 has 10 amino acids. CDR3 residues: CSVGTGELFF. As DNA, the CDR3 is TGCAGCGTTGGCACCGGGGAGCTGTTTTTT.

A word on this clonotype: This may arise from a read error, as a much more abundant clone is one base away. The chain combines TRBV5-5 with TRBJ2-2; 11 bases match TRBD2. The CDR3 contains 18 residues. CDR1 is SGHKS and CDR2 is YYEKEE in the germline V gene (reference sequence). The DNA of the CDR3 is TGTGCCATCAGCTTGGGGCTAGCGGGAGGCCCGAACACCGGGGAGCTGTTTTTT. It translates to CAISLGLAGGPNTGELFF.

This clonotype was seen a handful of times. The chain employs TRBV9 and TRBJ2-7, with 11 bases aligning to TRBD2. CDR3 size: 14 residues. Trimming at V came to 3 bases and at J to 6 bases, leaving 5 bases not matched to a gene. CDR1 and CDR2 (germline): SGDLS, YYNGEE. The CDR3 DNA is TGTGCCAGCAGCGGTAGCGGGAGGGCACTCGAGCAGTACTTC. Its protein product is CASSGSGRALEQYF.

There are many counts of this clonotype. The chain joins TRBV7-9 to TRBJ2-3; D is unresolved. CDR1 SEHNR and CDR2 FQNEAQ come from the germline V gene (reference sequence). This CDR3 is built from 13 residues. The V end was cut by 3 bases, the J end by 2 bases, with 6 bases between. The CDR3 region has the DNA TGTGCCAGCAGCTTTGTTACCACAGATACGCAGTATTTT. Its translation: CASSFVTTDTQYF.

This clonotype is judged medium-sized. The genes are TRBV13 and TRBJ2-1; TRBD1 matches at 10 bases. The V segment lost 2 bases and the J segment 4 bases; nucleotides outside the gene matches: 8. The CDR3 loop spans 17 amino acids. CDR1 is PRHDT and CDR2 is FYEKMQ in the germline V gene (reference sequence). The CDR3 sequence is CASSLRDRGLGYNEQFF. The CDR3 DNA is TGTGCCAGCAGCTTAAGGGACAGGGGTTTGGGATACAATGAGCAGTTCTTC.

A few counts support this clonotype. This chain links TRBV2 with TRBJ2-7, with D unresolved. Germline-derived CDR1 and CDR2 are SNHLY and FYNNEI. The CDR3 extends over 11 amino acids. V gave up 8 bases and J gave up 6 bases, with 11 bases separating them. This CDR3 reads CASQFQVEQYF. DNA for the CDR3: TGTGCCAGCCAGTTCCAGGTCGAGCAGTACTTC. The variable domain in full, completed from reference TRBV2 and TRBJ2-7, reads EPEVTQTPSHQVTQMGQEVILRCVPISNHLYFYWYRQILGQKVEFLVSFYNNEISEKSEIFDDQFSVERPDGSNFTLKIRSTKLEDSAMYFCASQFQVEQYFGPGTRLTVT.

By sample fraction, this clonotype is medium-sized (0.01 to 0.1%). The J gene is TRBJ1-4, the V gene TRBV12-3 or TRBV12-4; D not certain. V was pared by 6 bases and J by 5 bases, with 13 bases between. CDR3 length: 14 residues. The CDR3 reads CASSHNTENEKLFF. The CDR3 nucleotides are TGTGCCAGCAGCCACAACACAGAAAATGAAAAACTGTTTTTT.

This clonotype was observed a few times. CDR3 protein: CASSGAQAFF. The CDR3 DNA reads as TGTGCCAGCAGCGGAGCACAAGCTTTCTTT. The rearrangement links TRBV7-9 to TRBJ1-1; D unresolved. CDR1 and CDR2 (germline): SEHNR, FQNEAQ (reference sequence). The length of the CDR3 is 10 residues. The V end was cut by 5 bases, the J end by 9 bases, with 7 bases between.

The sample holds one count of this clonotype. Since a much larger clone is just one base distant, this may be a read error. The chain carries TRBV9 and TRBJ2-1; D gene unclear. Per the germline V gene, CDR1 is SGDLS and CDR2 is YYNGEE. The CDR3 is made up of 12 amino acids. CDR3 sequence: CAGSSTVNEQFF. CDR3 DNA: TGTGCCGGCAGCTCCACCGTGAATGAGCAGTTCTTC.